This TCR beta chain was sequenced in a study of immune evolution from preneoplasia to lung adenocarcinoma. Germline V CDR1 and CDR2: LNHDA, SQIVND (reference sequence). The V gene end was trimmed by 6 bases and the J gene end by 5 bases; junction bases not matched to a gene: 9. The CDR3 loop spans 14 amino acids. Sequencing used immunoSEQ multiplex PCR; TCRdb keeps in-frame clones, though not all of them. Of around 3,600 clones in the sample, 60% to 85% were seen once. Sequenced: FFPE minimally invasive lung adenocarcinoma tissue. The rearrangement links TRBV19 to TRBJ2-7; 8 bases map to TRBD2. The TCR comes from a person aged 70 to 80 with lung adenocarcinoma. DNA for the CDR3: TGTGCCAGTAGATCCAGCGGGAGAATTAACGAGCAGTACTTC. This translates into CASRSSGRINEQYF. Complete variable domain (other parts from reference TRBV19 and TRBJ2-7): DGGITQSPKYLFRKEGQNVTLSCEQNLNHDAMYWYRQDPGQGLRLIYYSQIVNDFQKGDIAEGYSVSREKKESFPLTVTSAQKNPTAFYLCASRSSGRINEQYFGPGTRLTVT.